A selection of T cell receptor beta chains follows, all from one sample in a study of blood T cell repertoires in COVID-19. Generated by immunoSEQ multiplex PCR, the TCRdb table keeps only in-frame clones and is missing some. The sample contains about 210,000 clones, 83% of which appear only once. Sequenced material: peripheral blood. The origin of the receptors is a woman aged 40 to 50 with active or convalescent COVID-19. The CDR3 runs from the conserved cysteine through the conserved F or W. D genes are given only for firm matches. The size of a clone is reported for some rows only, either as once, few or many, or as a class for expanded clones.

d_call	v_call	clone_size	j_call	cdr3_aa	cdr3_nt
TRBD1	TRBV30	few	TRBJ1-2	CAWTGQLIYGYTF	TGTGCCTGGACGGGACAGCTGATCTATGGCTACACCTTC
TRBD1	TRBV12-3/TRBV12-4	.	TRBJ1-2	CASTDRDYGYTF	TGTGCCAGCACCGACAGGGACTATGGCTACACCTTC
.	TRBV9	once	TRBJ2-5	CASSVGGGVTQETQYF	TGTGCCAGCAGCGTAGGAGGCGGGGTGACACAAGAGACCCAGTACTTC
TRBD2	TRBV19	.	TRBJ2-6	CASSIDGGGHGANVLTF	TGTGCCAGTAGTATAGATGGCGGGGGGCACGGGGCCAACGTCCTGACTTTC
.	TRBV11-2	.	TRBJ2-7	CASSSTGYEQYF	TGTGCCAGCAGCTCTACTGGTTACGAGCAGTACTTC
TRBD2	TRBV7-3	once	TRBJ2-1	CASSLLAGANNEQFF	TGTGCCAGCAGCTTACTAGCGGGGGCCAACAATGAGCAGTTCTTC
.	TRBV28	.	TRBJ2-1	CASRPDTMGDNEQFF	TGTGCCAGCAGGCCGGACACGATGGGCGACAATGAGCAGTTCTTC
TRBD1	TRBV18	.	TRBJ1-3	CASSNRGQDSTGNTIYF	TGTGCCAGCTCAAACAGGGGGCAAGACTCTACTGGAAACACCATATATTTT
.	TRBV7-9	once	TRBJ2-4	CASSLAETKNIQYF	TGTGCCAGCAGCTTAGCAGAGACCAAAAACATTCAGTACTTC
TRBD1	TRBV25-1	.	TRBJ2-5	CASSESEGQGIGNTQYF	TGTGCCAGCAGTGAATCCGAGGGACAGGGGATCGGGAATACCCAGTACTTC
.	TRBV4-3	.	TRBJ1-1	CASSYQQGSFTEAFF	TGCGCCAGCAGCTATCAACAGGGCTCTTTCACTGAAGCTTTCTTT
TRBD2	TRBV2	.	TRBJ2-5	CASSPPRAGEETQYF	TGTGCCAGCAGTCCCCCCAGGGCGGGGGAAGAGACCCAGTACTTC
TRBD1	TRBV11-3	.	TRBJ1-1	CASSLYGTGGHAEAFF	TGTGCCAGCAGCCTCTACGGGACAGGGGGTCATGCTGAAGCTTTCTTT
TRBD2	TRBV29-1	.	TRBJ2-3	CSVGELAGGWDTQYF	TGCAGCGTTGGGGAGCTAGCGGGAGGTTGGGATACGCAGTATTTT
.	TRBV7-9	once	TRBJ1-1	CASSLELRGTEAFF	TGTGCCAGCAGCTTGGAGCTCCGGGGCACTGAAGCTTTCTTT
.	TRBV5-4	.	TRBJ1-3	CASPGNHSGNTIYF	TGTGCCAGCCCGGGAAACCACTCTGGAAACACCATATATTTT
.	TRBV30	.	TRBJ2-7	CAWSLGGGPYEQYF	TGTGCCTGGAGCCTTGGGGGGGGGCCCTACGAGCAGTACTTC
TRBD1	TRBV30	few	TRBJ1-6	CAWGGQGYSPLHF	TGTGCCTGGGGGGGACAGGGGTATTCACCCCTCCACTTT
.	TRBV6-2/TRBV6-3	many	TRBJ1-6	CASSYYRFDNSPLHF	TGTGCCAGCAGTTACTACAGGTTCGATAATTCACCCCTCCACTTT
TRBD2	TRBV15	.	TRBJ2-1	CATSRDRGLAGGVDEQFF	TGTGCCACCAGCAGAGATCGGGGACTAGCGGGAGGGGTCGATGAGCAGTTCTTC
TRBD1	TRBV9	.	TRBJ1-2	CASSGDRGSTGSYGYTF	TGTGCCAGCAGCGGTGACAGGGGATCGACCGGCTCCTATGGCTACACCTTC
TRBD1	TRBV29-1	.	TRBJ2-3	CSGRQGLSTDTQYF	TGCAGCGGACGACAGGGTCTCTCCACAGATACGCAGTATTTT
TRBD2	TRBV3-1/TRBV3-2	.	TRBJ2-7	CASSPGTSGSYEQYF	TGTGCCAGCAGCCCCGGGACTAGCGGATCCTACGAGCAGTACTTC
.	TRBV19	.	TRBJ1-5	CASRQEGLGQPQHF	TGTGCCAGTAGGCAAGAGGGTTTGGGGCAGCCCCAGCATTTT
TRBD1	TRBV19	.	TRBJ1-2	CASSVLGTAIYGYTF	TGTGCCAGTAGTGTACTGGGGACAGCGATCTATGGCTACACCTTC
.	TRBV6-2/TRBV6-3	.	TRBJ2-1	CASSFDSSYNEQFF	TGTGCCAGCAGTTTCGACAGCTCCTACAATGAGCAGTTCTTC
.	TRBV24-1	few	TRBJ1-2	CARREKPWGYTF	TGTGCTCGACGGGAGAAGCCGTGGGGCTACACCTTC
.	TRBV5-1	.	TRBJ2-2	CASKGIYTGELFF	TGCGCCAGCAAGGGGATTTACACCGGGGAGCTGTTTTTT
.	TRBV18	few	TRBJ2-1	CASSEGDPYNEQFF	TGTGCCAGCTCAGAGGGGGATCCCTACAATGAGCAGTTCTTC
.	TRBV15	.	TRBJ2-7	CATSRGKTGDGYEQYF	TGTGCCACCAGCAGAGGAAAAACAGGAGACGGCTACGAGCAGTACTTC
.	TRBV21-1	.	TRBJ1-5	CASSKGEDRDISNQPQHF	TGTGCCAGCAGCAAAGGAGAGGACAGGGATATAAGCAATCAGCCCCAGCATTTT
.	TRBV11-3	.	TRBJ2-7	CASSGGVGSQLSEQYF	TGTGCCAGCAGCGGAGGGGTAGGTAGCCAGCTCTCCGAGCAGTACTTC
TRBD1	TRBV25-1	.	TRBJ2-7	CASSDGGQGFSYEQYF	TGTGCCAGCAGTGACGGCGGACAGGGGTTCTCCTACGAGCAGTACTTC
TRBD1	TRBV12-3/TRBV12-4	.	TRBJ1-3	CASEQGAGNTIYF	TGTGCCAGCGAACAGGGGGCTGGAAACACCATATATTTT
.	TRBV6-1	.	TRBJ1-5	CASSERGGEPRKPQHF	TGTGCCAGCAGTGAACGGGGAGGGGAGCCTAGAAAGCCCCAGCATTTT
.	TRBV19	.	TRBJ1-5	CASSIGGRPSNQPQHF	TGTGCCAGTAGTATAGGAGGCAGACCTAGCAATCAGCCCCAGCATTTT
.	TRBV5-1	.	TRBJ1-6	CASSLEHRDSPLHF	TGCGCCAGCAGCTTGGAACACAGGGATTCACCCCTCCACTTT